This T cell receptor beta chain was recovered during a study of CD8+CD57+ T cells in acquired aplastic anemia. The wider study: The sorted CD4+ and CD8+ cells yielded an average approximately 3 ug of DNA.

Genomic DNA provided the template from which TCR beta VDJ and CDR3 profiles were obtained. TCRdb reprocessed the reads via MiXCR and lists one record per CDR3 protein. Counted here are 200,000 or so distinct CDR3 sequences, around 65% occurring once; the ten biggest clones make up 40% to 55%. A note on this clonotype: Its antigen is as yet unknown.

Study-wide results and caveats: Patients and controls shared just under 30 CD8+ CDR3 sequences. Patients versus controls showed no significant CD8+ Simpson's diversity difference.

The CDR3 has 18 residues. Between the trimmed V and J ends, which lost 2 bases and 0 bases, there was a span of 23 bases. The germline V gene encodes CDR1 DFQATT and CDR2 SNEGSKA (reference sequence). This TCR came from a human donor with severe aplastic anemia or a healthy control (not recorded which). Sequencing was done on a sample of sorted CD4+, CD8+, or CD8+CD57+ T cells (not recorded which) from PBMCs. The chain couples TRBV20-1 to TRBJ2-7; D perhaps matches TRBD1 (6 bases). The CDR3, as DNA: TGCAGTGCTAGACCCCCCCATGGGTCCAGGGGTGTCTCCTACGAGCAGTACTTC. Translating it yields CSARPPHGSRGVSYEQYF.